The 10 T cell receptor beta chains reported below all come from one sample, sequenced in a study of blood T cell repertoires in COVID-19. Sequenced by immunoSEQ multiplex PCR; TCRdb stores in-frame clones only, minus some. This sample yields about 280,000 clones, of which around 86% are seen a single time; 0.94% belongs to the top ten. The specimen sequenced was peripheral blood. The source is a woman aged 40 to 49 who had recovered from COVID-19.

The chain couples TRBV6-5 to TRBJ2-2; D is ambiguous. Trimming removed 6 bases at V and 3 bases at J, with 8 bases between. This CDR3 is 13 amino acids long. Looked up from germline, CDR1 is MNHEY and CDR2 is SVGAGI. DNA of the CDR3: TGTGCCAGCAGGAGTGGTGACACCGGGGAGCTGTTTTTT. It specifies CASRSGDTGELFF.

This clone appeared once. CDR3: CASSLAAGDTGELFF. The DNA for the CDR3 is TGCGCCAGCAGCTTGGCAGCGGGGGACACCGGGGAGCTGTTTTTT. The rearrangement links TRBV5-1 to TRBJ2-2; 8 nucleotides line up with TRBD2. This CDR3 has 15 amino acids. Germline values: CDR1 SGHRS, CDR2 YFSETQ. Germline trimming cut 0 bases from V and 3 bases from J; bases unmatched to any gene: 1.

The chain is built from TRBV6-5 and TRBJ1-4; TRBD1 might be the D (6 bases). Germline values: CDR1 MNHEY, CDR2 SVGAGI. The CDR3 totals 15 residues. V lost 0 bases and J lost 5, with 10 bases in between. CDR3 in amino acids: CASSYSNDRNEKLFF. The CDR3, as DNA: TGTGCCAGCAGTTACTCGAACGACAGGAATGAAAAACTGTTTTTT.

The chain combines TRBV7-9 with TRBJ2-1, with 12 bases matching TRBD2. Germline CDR1 and CDR2: SEHNR and FQNEAQ (reference sequence). The CDR3 loop spans 15 amino acids. V was clipped by 6 bases and J by 8 bases; unmatched bases: 8. DNA for the CDR3: TGTGCCAGCAGAGCCGGGACTAGCGGGTTCTATGAGCAGTTCTTC. The encoded protein is CASRAGTSGFYEQFF. Supplemented by reference TRBV7-9 and TRBJ2-1, the full variable domain reads DTGVSQNPRHKITKRGQNVTFRCDPISEHNRLYWYRQTLGQGPEFLTYFQNEAQLEKSRLLSDRFSAERPKGSFSTLEIQRTEQGDSAMYLCASRAGTSGFYEQFFGPGTRLTVL.

The chain combines TRBV9 with TRBJ2-7; 9 bases fit TRBD2. Trimming at V came to 0 bases and at J to 2 bases, leaving 6 bases not matched to a gene. This CDR3 has 16 amino acids. Looked up from germline, CDR1 is SGDLS and CDR2 is YYNGEE. The CDR3 here is CASSVAASGATYEQYF. The CDR3 nucleotides read TGTGCCAGCAGCGTAGCGGCTAGCGGGGCCACCTACGAGCAGTACTTC.

This clone was seen only a few times. One junction end disagrees with the germline gene, perhaps due to a read error. The rearrangement joins TRBV7-7 to TRBJ2-3; no reliable D call. CDR1 SSHAT and CDR2 FNYEAQ come from the germline V gene (reference sequence). The CDR3 sequence is 13 residues long. The CDR3 loop reads CASSRERADTQYF. For the CDR3, the DNA is TGTGCTAGCAGTCGCGAGCGTGCAGATACGCAGTATTTT.

In DNA, the CDR3 is TGTGCCAGCAGTTACGATGCCCGGGTCCAGGAAAAACTGTTTTTT. Translating it yields CASSYDARVQEKLFF. This sequence joins TRBV6-6 and TRBJ1-4, with no clear D. CDR3 length: 15 amino acids. The V end was cut by 2 bases, the J end by 8 bases, with 15 bases between. Germline lookup yields CDR1 MNHNY and CDR2 SVGAGI (reference sequence).

The chain joins TRBV7-3 to TRBJ2-3, with D possibly matching TRBD2 (5 bases). Trimming took off 5 bases at V and 2 bases at J, with 8 bases between the two ends. The V gene's germline CDR1 is SGHTA and CDR2 FQGTGA. This CDR3 contains 13 residues. CDR3 nucleotide sequence: TGTGCCAGCAGCATCGACTACACAGATACGCAGTATTTT. Translating it yields CASSIDYTDTQYF.

The chain has TRBV18 and TRBJ2-7; 8 nucleotides match TRBD1. The CDR3 is 16 amino acids. With V trimmed by 5 bases and J by 3 bases, 12 bases remained unmatched. Germline V gene lookup returns CDR1 KGHSH and CDR2 LQKENI. The CDR3, as DNA: TGTGCCAGCTCATCGGTAAGCGGACAGGGCCACTACGAGCAGTACTTC. Residues: CASSSVSGQGHYEQYF.

The chain has TRBV6-5 and TRBJ2-2, with 9 nucleotides matching TRBD1. Germline V lookup: CDR1 MNHEY, CDR2 SVGAGI. The V gene end was trimmed by 7 bases and the J gene end by 6 bases; junction bases not matched to a gene: 9. The length of the CDR3 is 15 residues. The CDR3 DNA reads TGTGCCAGCAACCAGGACAGGGGAAGAGCCGGGGAGCTGTTTTTT. It translates to CASNQDRGRAGELFF.